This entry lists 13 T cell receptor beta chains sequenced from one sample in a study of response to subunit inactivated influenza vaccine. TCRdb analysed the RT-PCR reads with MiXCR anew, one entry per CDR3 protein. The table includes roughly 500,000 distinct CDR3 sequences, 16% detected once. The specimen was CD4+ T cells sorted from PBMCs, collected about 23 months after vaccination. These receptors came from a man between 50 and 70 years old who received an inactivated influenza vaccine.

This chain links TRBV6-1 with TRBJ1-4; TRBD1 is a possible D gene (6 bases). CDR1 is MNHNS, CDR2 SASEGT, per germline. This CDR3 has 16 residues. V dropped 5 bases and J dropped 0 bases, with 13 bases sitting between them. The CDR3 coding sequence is TGTGCCAGCAGTCCCACCTGGACAGCAACTAATGAAAAACTGTTTTTT. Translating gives CASSPTWTATNEKLFF.

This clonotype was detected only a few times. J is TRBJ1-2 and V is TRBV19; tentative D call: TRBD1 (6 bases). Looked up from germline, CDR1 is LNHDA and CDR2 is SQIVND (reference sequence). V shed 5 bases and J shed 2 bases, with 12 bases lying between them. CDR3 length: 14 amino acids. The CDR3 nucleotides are TGTGCCAGTAGTGCGACAGGTCCCAACTATGGCTACACCTTC. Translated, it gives CASSATGPNYGYTF.

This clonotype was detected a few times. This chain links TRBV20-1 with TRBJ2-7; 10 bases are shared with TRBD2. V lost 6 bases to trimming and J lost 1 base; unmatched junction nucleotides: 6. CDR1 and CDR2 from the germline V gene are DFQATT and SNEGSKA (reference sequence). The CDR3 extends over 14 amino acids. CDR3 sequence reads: CSAQTSGPSYEQYF. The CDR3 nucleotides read TGCAGTGCCCAGACTAGCGGGCCTTCCTACGAGCAGTACTTC.

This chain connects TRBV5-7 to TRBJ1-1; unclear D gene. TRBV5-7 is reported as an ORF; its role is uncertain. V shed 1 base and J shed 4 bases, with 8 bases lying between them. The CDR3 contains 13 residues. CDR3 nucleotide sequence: TGTGCCAGCAGCTTGAGATGGGGCACTGAAGCTTTCTTT. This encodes CASSLRWGTEAFF.

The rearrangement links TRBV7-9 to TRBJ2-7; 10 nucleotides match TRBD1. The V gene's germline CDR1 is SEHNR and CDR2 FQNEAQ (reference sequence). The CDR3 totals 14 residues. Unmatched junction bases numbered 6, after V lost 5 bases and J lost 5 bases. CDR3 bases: TGTGCCAGCAGCCGGGACAGGGGAACCCACGAGCAGTACTTC. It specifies CASSRDRGTHEQYF. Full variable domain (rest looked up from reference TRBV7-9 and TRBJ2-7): DTGVSQNPRHKITKRGQNVTFRCDPISEHNRLYWYRQTLGQGPEFLTYFQNEAQLEKSRLLSDRFSAERPKGSFSTLEIQRTEQGDSAMYLCASSRDRGTHEQYFGPGTRLTVT.

CDR3 loop: CASKPAESGYTF. CDR3 DNA: TGTGCCAGCAAACCGGCCGAGAGTGGCTACACCTTC. The chain carries TRBV28 and TRBJ1-2; D remains ambiguous. CDR3 size: 12 residues. CDR1 is MDHEN, CDR2 SYDVKM, per germline. Between the trimmed V and J ends, which lost 7 bases and 7 bases, there was a span of 13 bases.

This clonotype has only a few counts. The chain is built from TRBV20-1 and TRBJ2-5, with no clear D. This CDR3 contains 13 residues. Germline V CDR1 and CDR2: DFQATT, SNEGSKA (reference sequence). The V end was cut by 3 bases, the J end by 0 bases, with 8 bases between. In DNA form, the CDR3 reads TGCAGTGCTAGCAAGCAGAACCAAGAGACCCAGTACTTC. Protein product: CSASKQNQETQYF.

The CDR3 reads CSASPRLAEKNEQFF. In DNA, the CDR3 is TGCAGCGCCTCACCTCGACTAGCGGAAAAAAATGAGCAGTTCTTC. The chain employs TRBV29-1 and TRBJ2-1; TRBD2 matches at 9 bases. Per the germline V gene, CDR1 is SQVTM and CDR2 is ANQGSEA. The CDR3 has 15 residues. The V segment lost 7 bases and the J segment 7 bases; nucleotides outside the gene matches: 14.

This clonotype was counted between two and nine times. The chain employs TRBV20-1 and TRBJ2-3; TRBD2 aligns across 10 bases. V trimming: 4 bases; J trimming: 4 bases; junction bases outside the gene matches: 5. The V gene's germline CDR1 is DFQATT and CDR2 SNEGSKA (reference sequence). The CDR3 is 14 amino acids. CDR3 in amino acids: CSAIPTSGPDTQYF. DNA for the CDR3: TGCAGTGCTATCCCGACTAGCGGGCCAGATACGCAGTATTTT.

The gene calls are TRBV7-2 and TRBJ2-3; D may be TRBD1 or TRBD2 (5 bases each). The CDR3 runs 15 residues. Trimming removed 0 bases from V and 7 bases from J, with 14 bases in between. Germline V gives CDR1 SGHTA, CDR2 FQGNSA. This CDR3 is CASSLAVAGRNTQYF. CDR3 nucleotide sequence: TGTGCCAGCAGCTTAGCGGTGGCAGGGAGAAATACGCAGTATTTT.

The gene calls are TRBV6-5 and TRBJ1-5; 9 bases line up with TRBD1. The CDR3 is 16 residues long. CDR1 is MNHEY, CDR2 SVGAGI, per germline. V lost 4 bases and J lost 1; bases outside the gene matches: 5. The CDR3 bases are TGTGCCAGCAGTTTAGGGACAGGGCCCAGCAATCAGCCCCAGCATTTT. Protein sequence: CASSLGTGPSNQPQHF.

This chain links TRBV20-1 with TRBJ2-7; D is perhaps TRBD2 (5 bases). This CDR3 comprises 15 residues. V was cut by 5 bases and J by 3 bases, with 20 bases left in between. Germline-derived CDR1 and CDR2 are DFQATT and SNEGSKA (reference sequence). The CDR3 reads CSAGPAGLLYYEQYF. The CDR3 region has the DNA TGCAGTGCTGGACCGGCCGGACTCCTTTACTACGAGCAGTACTTC.

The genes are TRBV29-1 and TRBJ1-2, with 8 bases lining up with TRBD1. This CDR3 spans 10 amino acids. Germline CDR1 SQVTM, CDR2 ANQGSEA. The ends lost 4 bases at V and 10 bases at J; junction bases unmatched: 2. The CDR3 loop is CSVGDRYYTF. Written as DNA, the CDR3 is TGCAGCGTTGGGGACAGGTACTACACCTTC.